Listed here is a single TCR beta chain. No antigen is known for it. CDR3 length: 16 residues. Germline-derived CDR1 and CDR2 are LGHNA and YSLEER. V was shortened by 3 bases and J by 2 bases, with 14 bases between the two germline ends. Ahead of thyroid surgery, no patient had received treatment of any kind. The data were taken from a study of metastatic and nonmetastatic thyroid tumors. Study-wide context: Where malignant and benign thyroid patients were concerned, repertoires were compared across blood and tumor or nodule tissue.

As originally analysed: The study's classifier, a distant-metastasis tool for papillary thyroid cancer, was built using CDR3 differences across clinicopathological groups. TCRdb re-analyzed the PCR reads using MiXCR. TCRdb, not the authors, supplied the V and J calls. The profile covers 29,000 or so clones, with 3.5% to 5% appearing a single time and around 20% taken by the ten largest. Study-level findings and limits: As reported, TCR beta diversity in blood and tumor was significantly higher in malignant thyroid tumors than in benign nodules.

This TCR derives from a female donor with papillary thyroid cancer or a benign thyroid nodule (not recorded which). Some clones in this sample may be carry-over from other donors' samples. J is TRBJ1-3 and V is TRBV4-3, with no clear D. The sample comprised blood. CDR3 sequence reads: CASSQDGLSAGNTIYF. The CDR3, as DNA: TGCGCCAGCAGCCAGGACGGGCTAAGCGCTGGAAACACCATATATTTT.